The 7 T cell receptor beta chains below come from one sample, sequenced in a study of breast tumors, draining lymph nodes, adjacent tissues. TCRdb reanalysed the multiplex PCR reads using MiXCR and keeps one entry per CDR3 protein. The sample holds some 250,000 distinct CDR3 sequences, 30% to 35% seen once. The lymph nodes were axillary draining lymph nodes from breast cancer patients. The sequenced sample was axillary lymph node tissue. These receptors came from a female donor with breast cancer. Some clones in this sample may be carry-over from other donors' samples.

The J gene is TRBJ2-3, the V gene TRBV20-1; 9 nucleotides line up with TRBD2. V lost 3 bases to trimming and J lost 4 bases; unmatched junction nucleotides: 11. The CDR3 is made up of 16 amino acids. Germline-derived CDR1 and CDR2 are DFQATT and SNEGSKA (reference sequence). The CDR3 sequence: CSARGLAGRYADTQYF. The DNA of the CDR3 is TGCAGTGCTAGGGGCCTAGCGGGGCGGTATGCAGATACGCAGTATTTT.

Regarding this clonotype: Given a much more abundant clone one base away, this may be a read error. This chain connects TRBV7-3 to TRBJ2-5; maybe TRBD1 (6 bases). From germline, CDR1 is SGHTA and CDR2 FQGTGA. There are 15 residues in the CDR3. CDR3 sequence reads: CASSFLSGHRETQHF. CDR3 nucleotides: TGTGCCAGCAGCTTTCTATCGGGACACCGAGAGACCCAGCACTTC.

The gene calls are TRBV5-5 and TRBJ2-5; TRBD2 matches at 13 bases. Unmatched junction bases numbered 8, after V lost 4 bases and J lost 5 bases. Germline V gene sequence: CDR1 SGHKS, CDR2 YYEKEE (reference sequence). The CDR3 contains 16 residues. The CDR3 loop is CASSIGTSGKYETQYF. The CDR3 DNA follows: TGTGCCAGCAGCATAGGGACTAGCGGGAAGTACGAGACCCAGTACTTC.

This clonotype was seen a single time. The chain couples TRBV7-9 to TRBJ1-4; 7 bases are shared with TRBD1. The ends lost 4 bases at V and 10 bases at J; junction bases unmatched: 9. The germline V gene has CDR1 SEHNR and CDR2 FQNEAQ (reference sequence). This CDR3 region has 14 residues. CDR3 sequence: CASSSDRDSGKLFF. Here the CDR3 DNA reads TGTGCCAGCAGCTCCGACAGGGACTCTGGAAAACTGTTTTTT.

About this clonotype itself: A much larger clone is a single base away; this may be a read error. The J gene is TRBJ1-5, the V gene TRBV7-9; D not resolved. CDR1 is SEHNR and CDR2 is FQNEAQ in the germline V gene (reference sequence). This CDR3 is 14 amino acids long. The CDR3, as DNA: TGTGCCCGCAGCTTAGGAAGTAGCAATCAGCCCCAGCATTTT. Its protein product is CARSLGSSNQPQHF.

The V call is TRBV7-6, the J call TRBJ2-7, with D tentatively TRBD1 (6 bases). V lost 4 bases to trimming and J lost 7 bases, with 20 bases between them. The length of the CDR3 is 15 residues. Germline lookup yields CDR1 SGHVS and CDR2 FNYEAQ. CDR3: CASSSARRRGGEQYF. The CDR3 region has the DNA TGTGCCAGCAGCTCGGCAAGGAGGCGAGGGGGTGAGCAGTACTTC.

The genes are TRBV12-5 and TRBJ1-2; D remains ambiguous. The germline V gene has CDR1 LGHNT and CDR2 FRNRAP. This CDR3 region has 13 residues. The ends were cut back, 0 bases at V and 3 bases at J, with 5 bases in the middle. CDR3 nucleotide sequence: TGTGCTAGTGGTTTGGTCCGGGACTATGGCTACACCTTC. It encodes CASGLVRDYGYTF.